The present T cell receptor (beta chain) was sequenced within a study of OX40 agonist ivuxolimab in advanced cancers. Study in general: Ivuxolimab, an antibody that agonizes OX40 (CD134), was administered to the patients.

Systemic immunosuppression or autoimmune disease history was grounds to exclude patients. Libraries were prepared by immunoSEQ multiplex PCR; TCRdb keeps only in-frame clonotypes and omits some of them. The repertoire holds about 40,000 clones, with 70% to 85% as singletons. This clone has only one observation. This CDR3 region has 14 residues. Germline V gene sequence: CDR1 SGHNT, CDR2 YENEEA. Trimming cost V 1 base and J 7 bases; bases outside gene matches: 3. V is TRBV11-3 and J is TRBJ2-1; 8 bases match TRBD1. Specimen: CD4+ or CD8+ T cells sorted from blood, collected in a trial of the OX40 agonist ivuxolimab. The origin of this receptor is an adult with an advanced solid tumor such as melanoma, head and neck, liver or kidney cancer. The chain's CDR3 is CASSLAGGGNEQFF. CDR3 nucleotides: TGTGCCAGCAGCTTAGCAGGGGGCGGGAATGAGCAGTTCTTC.